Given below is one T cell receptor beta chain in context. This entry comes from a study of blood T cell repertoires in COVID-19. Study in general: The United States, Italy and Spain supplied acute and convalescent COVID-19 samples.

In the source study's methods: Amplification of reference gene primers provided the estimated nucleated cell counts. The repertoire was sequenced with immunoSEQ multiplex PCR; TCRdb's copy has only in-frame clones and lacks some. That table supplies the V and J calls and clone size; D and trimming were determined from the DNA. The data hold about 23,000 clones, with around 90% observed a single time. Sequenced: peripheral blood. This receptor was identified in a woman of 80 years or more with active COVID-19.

The CDR3 DNA follows: TGTGCCAGCTCACCCGACAGGGTCTATGGCTACACCTTC. Amino acid sequence: CASSPDRVYGYTF. This chain joins TRBV18 and TRBJ1-2; 7 bases align to TRBD1. Germline V gives CDR1 KGHSH, CDR2 LQKENI. This CDR3 is 13 amino acids long. Trimming removed 3 bases from V and 4 bases from J; junction bases left unmatched: 2.